This TCR beta chain was captured by sequencing in a study of blood T cell repertoires in COVID-19. In the study overall: Specimens from acute and convalescent COVID-19 originated in the United States, Italy and Spain. T cells, B-cell-depleted T cells, or PBMCs supplied cDNA or gDNA.

In the source study's methods: How many nucleated cells were present was estimated from reference gene primer amplification. The table came from immunoSEQ multiplex PCR; TCRdb's copy has only in-frame clones and leaves some out. The V and J calls and clone size come from that table; D and trimming were worked out from the DNA. The repertoire holds around 200,000 clones, with about 80% as singletons. The sequence derives from a man aged 30 to 39 with active or convalescent COVID-19. The sample taken for sequencing was peripheral blood.

DNA for the CDR3: TGTGCCTGGAGTGTAATTCGGGTTTCACCCCTCCACTTT. Translating it yields CAWSVIRVSPLHF. This chain connects TRBV30 to TRBJ1-6; D gene unclear. This CDR3 comprises 13 residues. Germline V CDR1 and CDR2: GTSNPN, SVGIG (reference sequence). Between the trimmed V and J ends, which lost 0 bases and 9 bases, there was a span of 9 bases.